The entry below describes one T cell receptor beta chain. Its antigen remains unidentified. The data derive from a study of shared clonotypes between healthy human individuals. Study-wide context: Per-donor plates numbered three CD4 naive, three CD4 memory, two CD8 naive and one CD8 memory.

Study results and limitations: Non-shared clonotypes showed lower generation probabilities than clonotypes common to all four donors.

CD8 cells classed as naive were CD45RO-negative and positively selected for CCR7, excluding terminally differentiated effector memory CD45RA+ cells. Repertoires were generated with immunoSEQ multiplex PCR, while TCRdb's copy carries only in-frame clones and drops some. The profile shows around 1.9 million clones, around 93% of them singletons. Sequencing was performed on naive CD8+ T cells from PBMCs. The receptor's source is a man between 18 and 29 years old in good health. Some clones in this sample may be carry-over from other donors' samples.

For the CDR3, the DNA is TGTGCCTGGAGCTTCGACAGCTACAATGAGCAGTTCTTC. The encoded protein is CAWSFDSYNEQFF. The chain recombines TRBV30 with TRBJ2-1; the D gene is possibly TRBD1 (5 bases). Germline CDR1 reads GTSNPN; CDR2 reads SVGIG (reference sequence). The CDR3 runs 13 residues. V was pared by 3 bases and J by 3 bases, with 9 bases between.